This T cell receptor beta chain was documented in a study of T cell responses to AZD1222 COVID-19 vaccine (dated by TCRdb to 2020 to 2023). Study-wide context: AZD1222 recipients whose second dose came at about 4 weeks and those whose second dose came at about 12 weeks were combined into one group, since spike-specific TCR depth and breadth did not differ between the two schedules. TCR sequencing covered over 230 trial participants: 207 given two doses of AZD1222 and about 26 given two doses of MenACWY control vaccine. Trial participants were enrolled by age into 18-55, 56-69 and 70-plus year subgroups, with roughly 160, 29 and 62 TCR-sequenced participants respectively.

For this clone: Which antigen it targets is not known. No much larger clonotype is one base removed from it; base qualities were not supplied.

The CDR3 regions of human TCRbeta chains were analyzed by immunosequencing. The paper's processing steps were these. Repertoire TCRs were checked for matches against a reference library of SARS-CoV-2-specific TCRs that had been generated using the MIRA antigen-specificity platform. Breadth was defined as the fraction of unique TCRs that were SARS-CoV-2-associated. Depth was defined as the fraction of total T cells that were SARS-CoV-2-associated. Using the MIRA data, each spike-specific TCR was mapped to the spike region that the TCR reacts to and placed in a CD4 or CD8 class. Log10-transformed breadth and depth values were compared by one-way ANOVA with Sidak's multiple comparisons tests. TCRdb limited this immuneACCESS table to in-frame rearrangements with V and J called. A share of clones is missing; checked studies link under half to unresolved V genes, and the rest is unexplained. V, J and clone size reflect that table, while D and trimming were determined from the DNA. Counted in this sample were some 150,000 clones; about 92% of them appeared once. Over 7.5% of the sample is taken by the ten largest.

The sample's time point, from its label and the paper: baseline before first vaccination. Vaccinee samples came from UK trials COV001 and COV002, including a single-blind randomized controlled phase 2/3 trial of AZD1222 (ChAdOx1 nCoV-19) in healthy adults. For TCRbeta chain sequencing, PBMC samples from trial participants were taken at day 0 and at day 28 after the second dose. Findings and caveats that apply to the study as a whole: The whole spike protein was spanned by vaccine-associated CD4 TCRs, and dominant responses were seen in regions 160-218 and 743-854. Conclusions about previously exposed vaccinees were limited because only a handful of AZD1222 recipients were SARS-CoV-2 seropositive at baseline. Nearly half of unique spike-specific TCRs reportedly recognized epitopes outside regions mutated in the B.1.351 and B.1.1.7 variants. Because no samples from the day 14 peak response were available, repertoires could be characterized only after the peak T cell response. After two AZD1222 doses, spike-specific TCR breadth and depth were significantly higher than at day 0 and than in MenACWY recipients. The 56-69-year group was small, and its depth increase did not reach significance, likely because of low power. Most participants were white British and females outnumbered males, and the authors suggested that clonal diversity may have been underestimated.

The sequence derives from an adult in good health. Material: peripheral blood, obtained on day 0 of AZD1222 vaccination.

The CDR3 reads as follows: CASSSPVGSQETQYF. The sequenced DNA: TGTGCCAGCAGCTCCCCCGTGGGGTCACAAGAGACCCAGTACTTC. The chain employs TRBV7-9 and TRBJ2-5, with the D gene not clear enough to name. From cysteine to phenylalanine, the CDR3 is 15 amino acids long. Only the CDR3 DNA is retained, 45 bases long and in frame from the first base. Per the germline V gene (reference sequence), SEHNR is the CDR1 and FQNEAQ is the CDR2. V sheds 4 bases and J sheds 2 bases, leaving 14 bases between their ends.